This TCR beta chain originates from a study of T cell changes during pregnancy in multiple sclerosis (dated by TCRdb to the late 2010s). Looking at the study overall: Changes in the T cell repertoire over the course of pregnancy were examined in this study in women with multiple sclerosis.

In regard to this clone: Its antigen remains undetermined. Base qualities are not provided; no much larger clone lies one nucleotide away.

The library relied on the immunoSEQ multiplex PCR assay. In TCRdb, the immuneACCESS table is reduced to in-frame sequences with V and J assigned. These tables do not hold every clone; where another copy was compared, an unresolved V gene accounts for under half, and the others remain unexplained. For this sample the table gives fewer than 90,000 clones, of which roughly 89% were detected only once. The top ten constitute around 0.86% of the sample. V loses 1 base of germline sequence and J loses 4 bases, and the interval between the two ends is 8 bases. The germline V gene supplies CDR1 SGHVS and CDR2 FQNEAQ. From the cysteine through the phenylalanine, the CDR3 covers 14 amino acids. Solely the CDR3 DNA is kept, with 42 bases framed from the first base.

Here the sequenced sample was peripheral blood, taken in the second trimester of pregnancy. The rearrangement joined TRBV7-8 to TRBJ1-5; the D segment cannot be called with confidence. The clonotype originates from a female donor with multiple sclerosis, enrolled in a pregnancy study. The CDR3 reads CASSLDRWNQPQHF. At the DNA level, the sequence is TGTGCCAGCAGCTTAGACAGATGGAATCAGCCCCAGCATTTT.